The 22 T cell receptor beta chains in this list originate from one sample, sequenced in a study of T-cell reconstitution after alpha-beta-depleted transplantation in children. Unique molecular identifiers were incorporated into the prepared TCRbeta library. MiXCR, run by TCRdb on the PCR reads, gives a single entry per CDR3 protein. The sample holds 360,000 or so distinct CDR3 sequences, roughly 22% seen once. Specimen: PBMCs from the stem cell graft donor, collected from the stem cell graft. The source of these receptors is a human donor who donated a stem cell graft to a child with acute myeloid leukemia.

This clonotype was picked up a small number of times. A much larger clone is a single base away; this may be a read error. The CDR3 region has the DNA TGTGCCAGCAGTCCCGGGCCAGCCTACGAGCAGTACTTC. Protein: CASSPGPAYEQYF. V usage is TRBV28 and J usage is TRBJ2-7; D is uncertain. V lost 5 bases, J lost 2 bases, and 10 bases lay in between. Germline CDR1 is MDHEN and CDR2 is SYDVKM. This CDR3 region has 13 residues.

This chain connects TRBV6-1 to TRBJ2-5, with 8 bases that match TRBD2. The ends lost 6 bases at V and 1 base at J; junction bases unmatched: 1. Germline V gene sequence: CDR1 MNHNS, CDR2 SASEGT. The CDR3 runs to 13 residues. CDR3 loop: CASRAGAQETQYF. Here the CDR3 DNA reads TGTGCCAGCAGAGCGGGAGCCCAAGAGACCCAGTACTTC.

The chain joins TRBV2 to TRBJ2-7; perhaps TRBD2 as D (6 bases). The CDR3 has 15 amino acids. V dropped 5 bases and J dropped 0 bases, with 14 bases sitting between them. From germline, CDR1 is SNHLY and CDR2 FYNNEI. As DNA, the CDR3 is TGTGCCAGCAGTTCGGGACTTCCAAGCTCCTACGAGCAGTACTTC. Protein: CASSSGLPSSYEQYF.

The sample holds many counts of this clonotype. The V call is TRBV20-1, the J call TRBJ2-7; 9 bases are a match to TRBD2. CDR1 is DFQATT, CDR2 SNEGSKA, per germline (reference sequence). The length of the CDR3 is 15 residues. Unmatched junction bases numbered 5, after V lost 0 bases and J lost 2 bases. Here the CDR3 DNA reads TGCAGTGCTAGAGATATGGCTAGCGGGACCTACGAGCAGTACTTC. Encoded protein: CSARDMASGTYEQYF.

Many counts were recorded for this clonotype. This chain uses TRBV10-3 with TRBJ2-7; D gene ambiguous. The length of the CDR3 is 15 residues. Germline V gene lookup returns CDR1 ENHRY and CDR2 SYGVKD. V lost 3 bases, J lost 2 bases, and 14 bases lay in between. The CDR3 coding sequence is TGTGCCATCAGTGACTCTGACGTTCCACCCTACGAGCAGTACTTC. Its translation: CAISDSDVPPYEQYF.

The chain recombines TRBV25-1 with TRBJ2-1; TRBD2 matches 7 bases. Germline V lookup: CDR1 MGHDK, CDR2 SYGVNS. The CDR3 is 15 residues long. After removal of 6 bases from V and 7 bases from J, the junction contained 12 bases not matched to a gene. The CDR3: CASRTSGGRRNEQFF. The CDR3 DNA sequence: TGTGCCAGCAGGACCTCGGGCGGGAGAAGGAATGAGCAGTTCTTC.

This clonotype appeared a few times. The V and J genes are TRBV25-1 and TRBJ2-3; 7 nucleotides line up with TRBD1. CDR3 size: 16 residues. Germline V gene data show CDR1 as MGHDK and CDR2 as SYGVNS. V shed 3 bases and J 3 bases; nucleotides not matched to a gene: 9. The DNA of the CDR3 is TGTGCCAGCAGTGACGTGACAGGGTGGTTAACAGATACGCAGTATTTT. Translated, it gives CASSDVTGWLTDTQYF. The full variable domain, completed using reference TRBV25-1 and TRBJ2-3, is EADIYQTPRYLVIGTGKKITLECSQTMGHDKMYWYQQDPGMELHLIHYSYGVNSTEKGDLSSESTVSRIRTEHFPLTLESARPSHTSQYLCASSDVTGWLTDTQYFGPGTRLTVL.

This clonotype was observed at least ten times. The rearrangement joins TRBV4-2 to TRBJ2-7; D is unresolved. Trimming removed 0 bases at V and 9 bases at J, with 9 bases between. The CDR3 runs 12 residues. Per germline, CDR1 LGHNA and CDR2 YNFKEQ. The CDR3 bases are TGTGCCAGCAGCCAAGATTCCCCCAGGCAGTACTTC. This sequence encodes CASSQDSPRQYF.

The CDR3 spells CASRLILAGLSRWYEQFF. The DNA of the CDR3 is TGTGCCAGCAGGTTAATTCTAGCGGGACTATCTAGGTGGTATGAGCAGTTCTTC. V gene TRBV12-3 or TRBV12-4 combines with J gene TRBJ2-1; 9 bases agree with TRBD2. The CDR3 spans 18 residues. The trim removed 6 bases at V and 8 bases at J, leaving 20 bases unmatched.

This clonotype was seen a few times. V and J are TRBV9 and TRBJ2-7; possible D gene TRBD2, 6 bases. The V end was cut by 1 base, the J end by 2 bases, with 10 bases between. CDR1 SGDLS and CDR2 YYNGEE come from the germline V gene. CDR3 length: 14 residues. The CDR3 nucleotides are TGTGCCAGCAGCGTACGGGCGGGGACCTACGAGCAGTACTTC. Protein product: CASSVRAGTYEQYF.

CDR3 amino acids: CAFSGEIEQFF. The CDR3, as DNA: TGTGCCTTCTCCGGGGAAATAGAGCAGTTCTTC. This chain links TRBV3-1 with TRBJ2-1; the D gene is possibly TRBD2 (5 bases). Germline lookup yields CDR1 LGHDT and CDR2 YNNKEL (reference sequence). The CDR3 length is 11 residues. With 11 bases removed from V and 10 bases from J, the gap between germline ends came to 15 bases.

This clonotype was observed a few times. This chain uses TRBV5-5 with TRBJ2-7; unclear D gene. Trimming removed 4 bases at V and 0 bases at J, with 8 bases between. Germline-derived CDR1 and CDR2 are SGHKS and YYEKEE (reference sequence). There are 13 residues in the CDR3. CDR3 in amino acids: CASSQTLSYEQYF. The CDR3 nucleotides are TGTGCCAGCAGCCAGACTCTCTCCTACGAGCAGTACTTC.

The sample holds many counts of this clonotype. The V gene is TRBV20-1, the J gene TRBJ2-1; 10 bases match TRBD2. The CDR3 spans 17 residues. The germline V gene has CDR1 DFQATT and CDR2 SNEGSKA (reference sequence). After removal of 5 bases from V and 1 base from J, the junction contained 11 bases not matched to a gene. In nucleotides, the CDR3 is TGCAGTGCTGATCACCCCATAGCGGGAGGATCCTACAATGAGCAGTTCTTC. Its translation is CSADHPIAGGSYNEQFF.

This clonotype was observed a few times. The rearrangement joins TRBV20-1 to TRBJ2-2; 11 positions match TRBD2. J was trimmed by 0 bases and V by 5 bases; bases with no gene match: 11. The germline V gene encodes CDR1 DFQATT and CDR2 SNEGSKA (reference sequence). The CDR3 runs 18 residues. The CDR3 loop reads CSAGLLAGDVANTGELFF. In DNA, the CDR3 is TGCAGTGCTGGACTACTAGCGGGAGATGTCGCGAACACCGGGGAGCTGTTTTTT.

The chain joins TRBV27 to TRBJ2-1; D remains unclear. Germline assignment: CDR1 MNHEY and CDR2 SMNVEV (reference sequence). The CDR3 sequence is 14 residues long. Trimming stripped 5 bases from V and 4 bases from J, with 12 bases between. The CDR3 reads CASSPLDAYNEQFF. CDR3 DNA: TGTGCCAGCAGTCCACTGGACGCATACAATGAGCAGTTCTTC.

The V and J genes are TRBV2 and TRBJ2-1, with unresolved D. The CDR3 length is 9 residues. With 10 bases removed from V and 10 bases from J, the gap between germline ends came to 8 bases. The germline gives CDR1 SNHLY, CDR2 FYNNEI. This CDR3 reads CATPEEQFF. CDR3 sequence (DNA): TGTGCCACTCCGGAGGAGCAGTTCTTC.

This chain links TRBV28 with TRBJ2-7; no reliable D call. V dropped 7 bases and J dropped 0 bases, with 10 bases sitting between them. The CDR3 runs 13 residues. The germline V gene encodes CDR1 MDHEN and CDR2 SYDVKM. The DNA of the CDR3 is TGTGCCAGCACTTCTACCCCCTCCTACGAGCAGTACTTC. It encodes CASTSTPSYEQYF.

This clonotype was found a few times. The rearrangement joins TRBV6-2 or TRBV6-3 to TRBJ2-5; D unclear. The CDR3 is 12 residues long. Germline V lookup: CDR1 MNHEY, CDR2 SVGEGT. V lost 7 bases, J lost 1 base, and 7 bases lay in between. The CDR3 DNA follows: TGTGCCAGCACTTCCCTCCAAGAGACCCAGTACTTC. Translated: CASTSLQETQYF.

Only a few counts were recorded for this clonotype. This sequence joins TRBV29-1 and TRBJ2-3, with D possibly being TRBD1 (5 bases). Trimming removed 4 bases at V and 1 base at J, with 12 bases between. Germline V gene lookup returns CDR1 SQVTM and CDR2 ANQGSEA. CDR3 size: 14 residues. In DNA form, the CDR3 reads TGCAGCGTTGTAGGCAGGGTGGGCACAGATACGCAGTATTTT. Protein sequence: CSVVGRVGTDTQYF.

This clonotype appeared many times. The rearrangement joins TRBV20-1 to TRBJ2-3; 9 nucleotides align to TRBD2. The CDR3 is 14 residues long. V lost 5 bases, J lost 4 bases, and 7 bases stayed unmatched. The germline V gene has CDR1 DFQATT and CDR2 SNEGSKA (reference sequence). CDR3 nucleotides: TGCAGTGCTCCCGGGACTAGCTCCTCAGATACGCAGTATTTT. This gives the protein CSAPGTSSSDTQYF.

The CDR3: CATSREDSVSYEQYF. CDR3 sequence (DNA): TGTGCCACCAGCAGAGAGGATTCCGTCAGCTACGAGCAGTACTTC. V and J are TRBV15 and TRBJ2-7; D gene uncertain. CDR1 is LNHNV and CDR2 is YYDKDF in the germline V gene (reference sequence). Trimming removed 0 bases from V and 3 bases from J, with 12 bases in between. This CDR3 spans 15 amino acids. Combining the CDR3 with reference TRBV15 and TRBJ2-7 gives the whole variable domain DAMVIQNPRYQVTQFGKPVTLSCSQTLNHNVMYWYQQKSSQAPKLLFHYYDKDFNNEADTPDNFQSRRPNTSFCFLDIRSPGLGDTAMYLCATSREDSVSYEQYFGPGTRLTVT.

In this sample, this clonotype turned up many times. CDR3 in DNA: TGCAGTGCTAGAGAGGGCGGCACAGATACGCAGTATTTT. Protein: CSAREGGTDTQYF. V and J are TRBV20-1 and TRBJ2-3, with D hard to call. This CDR3 is 13 amino acids long. The germline V and J ends were trimmed by 0 bases and 1 base, with 5 bases remaining between them. The V gene's germline CDR1 is DFQATT and CDR2 SNEGSKA (reference sequence).